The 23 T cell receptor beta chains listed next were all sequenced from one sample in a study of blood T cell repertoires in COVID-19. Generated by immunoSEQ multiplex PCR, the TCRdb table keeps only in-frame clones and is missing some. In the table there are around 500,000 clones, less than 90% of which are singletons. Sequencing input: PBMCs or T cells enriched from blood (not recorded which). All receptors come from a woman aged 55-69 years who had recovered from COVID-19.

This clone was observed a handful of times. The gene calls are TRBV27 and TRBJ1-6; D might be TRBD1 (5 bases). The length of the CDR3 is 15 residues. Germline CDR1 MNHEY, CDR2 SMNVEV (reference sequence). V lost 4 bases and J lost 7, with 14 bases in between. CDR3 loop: CASSSIGAGNSPLHF. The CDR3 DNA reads TGTGCCAGCAGTTCAATAGGGGCGGGGAATTCACCCCTCCACTTT.

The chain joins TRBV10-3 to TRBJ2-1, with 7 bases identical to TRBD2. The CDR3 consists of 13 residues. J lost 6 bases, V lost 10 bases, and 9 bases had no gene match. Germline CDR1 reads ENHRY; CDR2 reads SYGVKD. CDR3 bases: TGTGCCACCAAAGTACTAGCGTCCAATGAGCAGTTCTTC. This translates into CATKVLASNEQFF.

CDR3 sequence: CASMGQGQISSGANVLTF. The CDR3 DNA is TGTGCCAGCATGGGACAGGGGCAAATATCCTCTGGGGCCAACGTCCTGACTTTC. The chain uses TRBV4-2 and TRBJ2-6; 10 nucleotides align to TRBD1. Trimming at V came to 7 bases and at J to 0 bases, leaving 9 bases not matched to a gene. Germline V gives CDR1 LGHNA, CDR2 YNFKEQ. The CDR3 has 18 residues.

CDR3 region: CAIPGTGTSGANVLTF. In DNA, the CDR3 is TGTGCCATCCCCGGGACAGGCACCTCTGGGGCCAACGTCCTGACTTTC. The chain has TRBV28 and TRBJ2-6; 8 bases line up with TRBD1. With 10 bases clipped from V and 0 bases from J, the junction kept 8 bases outside the gene matches. The CDR3 extends over 16 amino acids. In germline, CDR1 is MDHEN, CDR2 SYDVKM.

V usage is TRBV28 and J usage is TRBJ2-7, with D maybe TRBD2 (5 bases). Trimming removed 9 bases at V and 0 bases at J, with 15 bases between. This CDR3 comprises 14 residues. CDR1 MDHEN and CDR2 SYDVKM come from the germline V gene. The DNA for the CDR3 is TGTGCCAGTGGAGGCCATGCCGGCTCCTACGAGCAGTACTTC. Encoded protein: CASGGHAGSYEQYF. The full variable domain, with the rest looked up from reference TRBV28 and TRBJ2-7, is DVKVTQSSRYLVKRTGEKVFLECVQDMDHENMFWYRQDPGLGLRLIYFSYDVKMKEKGDIPEGYSVSREKKERFSLILESASTNQTSMYLCASGGHAGSYEQYFGPGTRLTVT.

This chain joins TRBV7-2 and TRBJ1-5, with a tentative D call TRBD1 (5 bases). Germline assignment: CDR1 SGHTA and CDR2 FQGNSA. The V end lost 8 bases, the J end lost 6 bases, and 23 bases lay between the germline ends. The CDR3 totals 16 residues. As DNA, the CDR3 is TGTGCCAGCCGCCGTACGAGTGGGGGGATCGGTCAGCCCCAGCATTTT. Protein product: CASRRTSGGIGQPQHF.

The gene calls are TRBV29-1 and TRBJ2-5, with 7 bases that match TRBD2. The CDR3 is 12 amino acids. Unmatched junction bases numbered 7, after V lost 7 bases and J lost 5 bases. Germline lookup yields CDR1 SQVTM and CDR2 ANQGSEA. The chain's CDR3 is CSAAGTTETQYF. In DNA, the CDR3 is TGCAGCGCAGCCGGGACTACCGAGACCCAGTACTTC.

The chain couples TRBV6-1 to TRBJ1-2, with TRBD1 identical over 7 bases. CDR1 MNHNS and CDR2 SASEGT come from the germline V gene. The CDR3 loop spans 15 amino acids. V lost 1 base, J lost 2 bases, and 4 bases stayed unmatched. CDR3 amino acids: CASSEVAGGNYGYTF. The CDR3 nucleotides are TGTGCCAGCAGTGAAGTTGCAGGGGGGAACTATGGCTACACCTTC.

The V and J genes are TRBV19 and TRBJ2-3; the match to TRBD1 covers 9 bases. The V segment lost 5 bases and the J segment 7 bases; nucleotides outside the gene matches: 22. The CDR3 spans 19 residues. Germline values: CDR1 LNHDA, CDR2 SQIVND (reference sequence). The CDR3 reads CASSPQLSDRGAFVNTQYF. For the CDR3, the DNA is TGTGCCAGTAGTCCCCAACTGTCCGACAGGGGGGCTTTCGTAAATACGCAGTATTTT. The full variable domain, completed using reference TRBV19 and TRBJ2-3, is DGGITQSPKYLFRKEGQNVTLSCEQNLNHDAMYWYRQDPGQGLRLIYYSQIVNDFQKGDIAEGYSVSREKKESFPLTVTSAQKNPTAFYLCASSPQLSDRGAFVNTQYFGPGTRLTVL.

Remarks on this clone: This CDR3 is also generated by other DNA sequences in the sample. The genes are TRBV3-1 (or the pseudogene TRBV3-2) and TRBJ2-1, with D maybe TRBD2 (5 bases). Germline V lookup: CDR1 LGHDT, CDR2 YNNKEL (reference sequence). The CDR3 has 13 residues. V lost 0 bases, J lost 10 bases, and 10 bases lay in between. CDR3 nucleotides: TGTGCCAGCAGCCAAGATAGAGGGTTGGAGCAGTTCTTC. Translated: CASSQDRGLEQFF.

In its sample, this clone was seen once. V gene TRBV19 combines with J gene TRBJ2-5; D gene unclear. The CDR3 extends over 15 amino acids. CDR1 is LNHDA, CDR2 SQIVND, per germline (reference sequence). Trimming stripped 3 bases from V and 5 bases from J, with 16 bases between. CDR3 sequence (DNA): TGTGCCAGTAGTATGACGCGCAGGCAAAGGGAGACCCAGTACTTC. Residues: CASSMTRRQRETQYF.

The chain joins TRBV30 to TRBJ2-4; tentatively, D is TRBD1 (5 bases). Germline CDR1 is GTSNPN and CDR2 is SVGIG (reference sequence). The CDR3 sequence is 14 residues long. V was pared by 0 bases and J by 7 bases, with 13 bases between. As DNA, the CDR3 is TGTGCCTGGAGTGTGGGGCCCCAGAGGAACATTCAGTACTTC. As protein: CAWSVGPQRNIQYF.

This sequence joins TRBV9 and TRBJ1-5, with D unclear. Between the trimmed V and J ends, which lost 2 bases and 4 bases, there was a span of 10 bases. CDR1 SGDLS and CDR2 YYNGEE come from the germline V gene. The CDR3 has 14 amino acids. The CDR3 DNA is TGTGCCAGCAGCGTCGGATCGGGGAATCAGCCCCAGCATTTT. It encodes CASSVGSGNQPQHF.

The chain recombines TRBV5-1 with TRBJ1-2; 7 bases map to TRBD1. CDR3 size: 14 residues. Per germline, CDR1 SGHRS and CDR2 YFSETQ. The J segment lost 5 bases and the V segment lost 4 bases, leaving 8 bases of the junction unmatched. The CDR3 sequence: CASSVSGTVYGYTF. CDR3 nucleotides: TGCGCCAGCAGCGTCTCCGGGACAGTATATGGCTACACCTTC.

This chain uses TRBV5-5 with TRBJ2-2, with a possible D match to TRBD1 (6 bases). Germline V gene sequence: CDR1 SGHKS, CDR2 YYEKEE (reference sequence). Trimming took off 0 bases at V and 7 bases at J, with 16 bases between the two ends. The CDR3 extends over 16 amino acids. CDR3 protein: CASSLAAGAGNGELFF. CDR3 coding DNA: TGTGCCAGCAGCTTGGCGGCAGGGGCAGGGAACGGGGAGCTGTTTTTT. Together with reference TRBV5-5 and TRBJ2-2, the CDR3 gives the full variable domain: DAGVTQSPTHLIKTRGQQVTLRCSPISGHKSVSWYQQVLGQGPQFIFQYYEKEERGRGNFPDRFSARQFPNYSSELNVNALLLGDSALYLCASSLAAGAGNGELFFGEGSRLTVL.

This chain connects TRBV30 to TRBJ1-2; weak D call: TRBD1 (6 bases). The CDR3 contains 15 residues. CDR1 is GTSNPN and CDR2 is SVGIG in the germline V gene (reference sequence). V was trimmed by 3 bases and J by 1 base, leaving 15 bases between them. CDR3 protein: CAWRQGTIYNYGYTF. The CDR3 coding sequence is TGTGCCTGGAGGCAGGGGACCATATATAACTATGGCTACACCTTC.

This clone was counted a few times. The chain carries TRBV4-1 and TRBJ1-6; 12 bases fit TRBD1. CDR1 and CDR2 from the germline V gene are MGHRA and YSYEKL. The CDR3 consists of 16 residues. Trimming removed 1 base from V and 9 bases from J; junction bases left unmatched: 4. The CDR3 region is CASSQVGQGARSPLHF. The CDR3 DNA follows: TGCGCCAGCAGCCAAGTGGGACAGGGGGCACGTTCACCCCTCCACTTT.

The CDR3 reads CASSIWRTSGNTIYF. Here the CDR3 DNA reads TGTGCCAGCAGTATATGGCGGACTTCTGGAAACACCATATATTTT. The chain joins TRBV6-6 to TRBJ1-3; no reliable D call. Trimming cost V 5 bases and J 1 base, with 12 bases left between them. Germline V gene data show CDR1 as MNHNY and CDR2 as SVGAGI (reference sequence). This CDR3 is 15 amino acids long.

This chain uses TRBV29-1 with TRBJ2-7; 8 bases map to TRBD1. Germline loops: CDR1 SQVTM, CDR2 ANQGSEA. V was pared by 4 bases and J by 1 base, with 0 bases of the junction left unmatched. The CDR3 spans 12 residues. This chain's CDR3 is CSVGDRSYEQYF. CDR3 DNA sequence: TGCAGCGTTGGGGACAGGTCCTACGAGCAGTACTTC.

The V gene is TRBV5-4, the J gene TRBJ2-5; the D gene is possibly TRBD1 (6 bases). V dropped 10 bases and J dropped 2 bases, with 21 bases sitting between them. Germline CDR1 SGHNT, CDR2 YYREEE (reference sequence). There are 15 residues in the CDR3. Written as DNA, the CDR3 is TGTGCCTCCCGGATCGGGGTAGGGGGACAAGAGACCCAGTACTTC. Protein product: CASRIGVGGQETQYF.

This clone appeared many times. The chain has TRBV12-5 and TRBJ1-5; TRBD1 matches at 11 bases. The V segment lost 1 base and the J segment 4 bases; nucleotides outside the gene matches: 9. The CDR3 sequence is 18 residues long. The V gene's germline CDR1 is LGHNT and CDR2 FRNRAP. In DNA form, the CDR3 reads TGTGCTAGTGGTTTGGGGACCGGGACAGGGGGAAGAAATCAGCCCCAGCATTTT. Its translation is CASGLGTGTGGRNQPQHF.

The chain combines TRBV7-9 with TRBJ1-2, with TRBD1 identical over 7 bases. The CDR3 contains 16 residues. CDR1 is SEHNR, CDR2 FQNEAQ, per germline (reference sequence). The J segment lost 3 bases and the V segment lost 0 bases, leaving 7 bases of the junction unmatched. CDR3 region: CASSLAGQGEYYGYTF. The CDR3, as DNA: TGTGCCAGCAGCTTAGCGGGGCAGGGGGAATACTATGGCTACACCTTC. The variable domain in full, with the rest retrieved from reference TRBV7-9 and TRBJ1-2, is DTGVSQNPRHKITKRGQNVTFRCDPISEHNRLYWYRQTLGQGPEFLTYFQNEAQLEKSRLLSDRFSAERPKGSFSTLEIQRTEQGDSAMYLCASSLAGQGEYYGYTFGSGTRLTVV.

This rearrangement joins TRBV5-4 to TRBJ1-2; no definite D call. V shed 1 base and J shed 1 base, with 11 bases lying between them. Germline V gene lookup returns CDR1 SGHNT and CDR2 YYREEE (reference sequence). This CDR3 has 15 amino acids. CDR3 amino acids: CASSLIGSLNYGYTF. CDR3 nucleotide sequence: TGTGCCAGCAGCTTGATTGGCAGTCTTAACTATGGCTACACCTTC.